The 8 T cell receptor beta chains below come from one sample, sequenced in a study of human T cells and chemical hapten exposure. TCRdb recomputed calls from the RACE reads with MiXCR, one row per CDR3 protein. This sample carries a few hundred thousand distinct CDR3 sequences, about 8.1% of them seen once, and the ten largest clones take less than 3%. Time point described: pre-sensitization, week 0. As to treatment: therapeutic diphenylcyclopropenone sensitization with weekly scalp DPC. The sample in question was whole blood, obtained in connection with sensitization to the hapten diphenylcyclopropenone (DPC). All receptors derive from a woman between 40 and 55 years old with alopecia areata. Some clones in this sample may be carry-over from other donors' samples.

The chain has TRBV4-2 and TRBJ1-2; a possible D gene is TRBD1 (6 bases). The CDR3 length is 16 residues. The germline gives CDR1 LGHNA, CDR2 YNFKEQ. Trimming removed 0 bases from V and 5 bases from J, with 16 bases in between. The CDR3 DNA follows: TGTGCCAGCAGCCAAGATGCCGGGGGCGCGGGGTATGGCTACACCTTC. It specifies CASSQDAGGAGYGYTF.

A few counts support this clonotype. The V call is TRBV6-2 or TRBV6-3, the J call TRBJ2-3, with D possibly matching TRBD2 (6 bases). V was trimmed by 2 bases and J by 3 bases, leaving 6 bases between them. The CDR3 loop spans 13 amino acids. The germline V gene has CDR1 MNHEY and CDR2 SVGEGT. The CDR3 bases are TGTGCCAGCAGTTACGCGGGGACAGATACGCAGTATTTT. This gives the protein CASSYAGTDTQYF.

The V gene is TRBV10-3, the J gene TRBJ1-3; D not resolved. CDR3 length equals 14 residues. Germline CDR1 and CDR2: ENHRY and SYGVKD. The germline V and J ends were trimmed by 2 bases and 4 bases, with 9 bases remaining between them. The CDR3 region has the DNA TGTGCCATCAGTGAGGCCGGGCAAGGAAACACCATATATTTT. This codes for CAISEAGQGNTIYF.

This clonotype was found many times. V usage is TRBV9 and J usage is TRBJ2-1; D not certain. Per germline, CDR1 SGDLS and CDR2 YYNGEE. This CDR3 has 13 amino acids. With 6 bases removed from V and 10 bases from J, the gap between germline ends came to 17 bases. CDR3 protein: CASTSSTKDEQFF. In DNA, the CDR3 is TGTGCCAGCACCTCCAGTACCAAGGACGAGCAGTTCTTC.

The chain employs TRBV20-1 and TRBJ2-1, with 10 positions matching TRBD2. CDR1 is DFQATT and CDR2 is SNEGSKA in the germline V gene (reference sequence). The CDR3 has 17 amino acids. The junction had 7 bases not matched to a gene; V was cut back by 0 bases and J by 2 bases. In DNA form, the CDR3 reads TGCAGTGCTAGAGATCGTAGCGGGAGGTCCGCCTACAATGAGCAGTTCTTC. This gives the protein CSARDRSGRSAYNEQFF.

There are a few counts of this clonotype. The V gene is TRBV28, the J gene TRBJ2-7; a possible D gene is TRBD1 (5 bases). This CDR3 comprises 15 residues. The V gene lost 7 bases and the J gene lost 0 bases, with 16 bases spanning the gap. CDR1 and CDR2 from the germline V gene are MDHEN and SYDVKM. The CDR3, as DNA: TGTGCCAGCACAGTCAATGGGGCCCACTCCTACGAGCAGTACTTC. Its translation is CASTVNGAHSYEQYF.

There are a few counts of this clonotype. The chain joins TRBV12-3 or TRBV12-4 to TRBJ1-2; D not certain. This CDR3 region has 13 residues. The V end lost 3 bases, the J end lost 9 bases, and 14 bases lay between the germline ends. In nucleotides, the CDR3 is TGTGCCAGCAGTTTTGATCGCGGCAGGAGCTACACCTTC. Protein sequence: CASSFDRGRSYTF.

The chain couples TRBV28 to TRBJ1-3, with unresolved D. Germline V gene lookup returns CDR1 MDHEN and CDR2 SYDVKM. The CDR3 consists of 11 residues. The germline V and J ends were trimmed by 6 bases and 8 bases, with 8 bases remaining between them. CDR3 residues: CASSRLHTIYF. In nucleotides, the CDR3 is TGTGCCAGCAGCCGGCTACACACCATATATTTT.